Following are 32 T cell receptor beta chains from one sample sequenced in a study of lymphopenia after photon versus proton radiotherapy. Repertoires were generated with immunoSEQ multiplex PCR, while TCRdb's copy carries only in-frame clones and drops some. The repertoire has about 35,000 clones, 92% of them found once; the top ten carry approximately 16%. The specimen comprised peripheral blood, sampled from a patient treated with photon-based radiotherapy. The source is a man aged 55 to 70 with cholangiocarcinoma.

With respect to this clone: The germline gene is not matched at one end of the junction; a read error may be the cause. The rearrangement joins TRBV7-7 to TRBJ2-1, with D possibly called TRBD1 or TRBD2 (5 bases each). The germline V gene encodes CDR1 SSHAT and CDR2 FNYEAQ (reference sequence). The CDR3 consists of 14 residues. CDR3 bases: TGTGCTAGCAGCTTAGCGCCACAGGATAGTGAGCAGTTCTTC. Translated, it gives CASSLAPQDSEQFF. The full variable domain, completed using reference TRBV7-7 and TRBJ2-1, is GAGVSQSPRYKVTKRGQDVTLRCDPISSHATLYWYQQALGQGPEFLTYFNYEAQPDKSGLPSDRFSAERPEGSISTLTIQRTEQRDSAMYRCASSLAPQDSEQFFGPGTRLTVL.

About this clone itself: Compared with germline, one end of the junction differs, possibly owing to a read error. The chain is built from TRBV7-2 and TRBJ2-7; 10 positions match TRBD1. This CDR3 is built from 15 residues. Germline V gives CDR1 SGHTA, CDR2 FQGNSA. The CDR3 nucleotides are TGTGCCAGCAGCTTTCCGACAGGGGGCTCCCACGAGCAGTACTTC. It codes for CASSFPTGGSHEQYF.

The chain combines TRBV5-5 with TRBJ2-7, with D perhaps matching TRBD1 (6 bases). V lost 4 bases, J lost 0 bases, and 11 bases lay in between. This CDR3 spans 14 amino acids. Germline V gives CDR1 SGHKS, CDR2 YYEKEE (reference sequence). The CDR3 bases are TGTGCCAGCAGCCCCCGGACAGACTCCTACGAGCAGTACTTC. It encodes CASSPRTDSYEQYF.

The rearrangement links TRBV15 to TRBJ1-4; a weak D match, TRBD1 (5 bases). Germline V gene lookup returns CDR1 LNHNV and CDR2 YYDKDF (reference sequence). The CDR3 length is 13 residues. V dropped 8 bases and J dropped 7 bases, with 14 bases sitting between them. CDR3 residues: CATGQGLIEKLFF. The CDR3 region has the DNA TGTGCCACCGGCCAGGGATTGATTGAAAAACTGTTTTTT.

V and J are TRBV27 and TRBJ1-6; TRBD1 matches at 9 bases. With V trimmed by 4 bases and J by 8 bases, 6 bases remained unmatched. The V gene's germline CDR1 is MNHEY and CDR2 SMNVEV (reference sequence). This CDR3 region has 15 residues. The CDR3, as DNA: TGTGCCAGCAGTTCCACCGGGACAGGGTATTCACCCCTCCACTTT. Its protein product is CASSSTGTGYSPLHF.

The DNA for the CDR3 is TGTGCCACCAGTTTCGGGCCTAGTCACTTAAACACCGGGGAGCTGTTTTTT. Its protein product is CATSFGPSHLNTGELFF. This chain joins TRBV15 and TRBJ2-2; D is unclear. CDR3 length equals 17 residues. V lost 6 bases to trimming and J lost 2 bases, with 19 bases between them. CDR1 is LNHNV, CDR2 YYDKDF, per germline (reference sequence).

This clone has only one observation. The chain carries TRBV9 and TRBJ2-5; a possible D gene is TRBD1 (6 bases). The V gene's germline CDR1 is SGDLS and CDR2 YYNGEE. Trimming shortened V by 0 bases and J by 2 bases, and 11 bases separated the two germline ends. The CDR3 totals 15 residues. CDR3 sequence (DNA): TGTGCCAGCAGCGTAGAACAGGGATTACAAGAGACCCAGTACTTC. This codes for CASSVEQGLQETQYF.

V gene TRBV19 combines with J gene TRBJ2-2; 12 bases are a match to TRBD2. This CDR3 is built from 18 residues. The germline V gene encodes CDR1 LNHDA and CDR2 SQIVND (reference sequence). The V segment lost 3 bases and the J segment 6 bases; nucleotides outside the gene matches: 11. CDR3 coding DNA: TGTGCCAGTAGTATGGAGACACTAGCGGGAGGTCGGGCCGGGGAGCTGTTTTTT. Amino acids: CASSMETLAGGRAGELFF.

J is TRBJ2-3 and V is TRBV20-1; D is uncertain. The V gene's germline CDR1 is DFQATT and CDR2 SNEGSKA (reference sequence). The CDR3 contains 11 residues. Trimming cost V 5 bases and J 0 bases, with 3 bases left between them. Here the CDR3 reads CSAFSTDTQYF. CDR3 sequence (DNA): TGCAGTGCTTTCAGCACAGATACGCAGTATTTT.

Notes on this clone: At one end, the junction sequence differs from germline, possibly due to a read error. This chain connects TRBV20-1 to TRBJ1-4; the D is unclear. This CDR3 comprises 11 residues. Germline CDR1 and CDR2: DFQATT and SNEGSKA (reference sequence). CDR3 nucleotide sequence: TGCAGTGCTGGAGACGGGGTGGGAGAGTTTTTT. This encodes CSAGDGVGEFF.

This chain connects TRBV18 to TRBJ2-7; 7 positions match TRBD1. V was clipped by 4 bases and J by 3 bases; unmatched bases: 9. Germline V gene lookup returns CDR1 KGHSH and CDR2 LQKENI. This CDR3 has 15 amino acids. CDR3 in DNA: TGTGCCAGCTCACTGCCGGGACAGACGGTCTACGAGCAGTACTTC. This gives the protein CASSLPGQTVYEQYF.

This clone was counted only a few times. This chain joins TRBV2 and TRBJ1-5; D call uncertain. The ends were cut back, 7 bases at V and 2 bases at J, with 15 bases in the middle. From germline, CDR1 is SNHLY and CDR2 FYNNEI. This CDR3 spans 15 amino acids. CDR3 amino acids: CASNFGVEGNQPQHF. In nucleotides, the CDR3 is TGTGCCAGCAACTTCGGGGTCGAGGGCAATCAGCCCCAGCATTTT.

The J gene is TRBJ2-7, the V gene TRBV27; 7 nucleotides line up with TRBD2. The junction had 4 bases not matched to a gene; V was cut back by 6 bases and J by 2 bases. This CDR3 comprises 13 residues. Germline V CDR1 and CDR2: MNHEY, SMNVEV (reference sequence). CDR3 sequence (DNA): TGTGCCAGCAGAGTCGGGGGGACCTACGAGCAGTACTTC. As protein: CASRVGGTYEQYF.

This clone is a singleton in its sample. This chain connects TRBV9 to TRBJ2-1, with 12 bases matching TRBD2. The CDR3 covers 16 residues. Germline lookup yields CDR1 SGDLS and CDR2 YYNGEE. The V segment lost 0 bases and the J segment 8 bases; nucleotides outside the gene matches: 6. As DNA, the CDR3 is TGTGCCAGCAGCGTAGCAACTAGCGGGAGGCTCTATGAGCAGTTCTTC. Amino acids: CASSVATSGRLYEQFF. Full variable domain (remainder filled in from reference TRBV9 and TRBJ2-1): DSGVTQTPKHLITATGQRVTLRCSPRSGDLSVYWYQQSLDQGLQFLIQYYNGEERAKGNILERFSAQQFPDLHSELNLSSLELGDSALYFCASSVATSGRLYEQFFGPGTRLTVL.

This sequence joins TRBV7-3 and TRBJ1-6, with D unclear. The germline CDR1 and CDR2 sequences are SGHTA and FQGTGA. CDR3 length: 16 residues. Between the trimmed V and J ends, which lost 2 bases and 10 bases, there was a span of 18 bases. The CDR3 DNA is TGTGCCAGCAGCTTAGGGGTCGTTGGAACCGGGTCACCCCTCCACTTT. Translating gives CASSLGVVGTGSPLHF.

The V gene is TRBV19, the J gene TRBJ2-3, with TRBD1 identical over 10 bases. V gave up 8 bases and J gave up 4 bases; unmatched junction bases: 3. The CDR3 is 13 residues long. The germline V gene has CDR1 LNHDA and CDR2 SQIVND (reference sequence). The CDR3, as DNA: TGTGCCAGTTCCGGGACAGGGGCAGATACGCAGTATTTT. Residues: CASSGTGADTQYF. Together with reference TRBV19 and TRBJ2-3, the CDR3 gives the full variable domain: DGGITQSPKYLFRKEGQNVTLSCEQNLNHDAMYWYRQDPGQGLRLIYYSQIVNDFQKGDIAEGYSVSREKKESFPLTVTSAQKNPTAFYLCASSGTGADTQYFGPGTRLTVL.

This chain uses TRBV15 with TRBJ2-5, with D possibly being TRBD2 (6 bases). CDR3 length: 16 amino acids. CDR1 and CDR2 (germline): LNHNV, YYDKDF (reference sequence). The V end was cut by 0 bases, the J end by 2 bases, with 13 bases between. For the CDR3, the DNA is TGTGCCACCAGCAGAGATGGGATCGGGAGTCAAGAGACCCAGTACTTC. It yields the protein CATSRDGIGSQETQYF.

The chain links TRBV13 to TRBJ2-3, with 12 bases matching TRBD2. The CDR3 spans 16 residues. Germline CDR1 is PRHDT and CDR2 is FYEKMQ (reference sequence). Losses at the gene ends were 3 bases for V and 6 bases for J; bases not matched to a gene: 7. The CDR3 is CASSFLLAGGNDTQYF. CDR3 DNA sequence: TGTGCCAGCAGCTTTTTACTAGCGGGGGGTAATGATACGCAGTATTTT.

The chain carries TRBV11-2 and TRBJ1-1; D not resolved. The V gene's germline CDR1 is SGHAT and CDR2 FQNNGV. Trimming left V 0 bases short and J 4 bases short, with 9 bases between. This CDR3 region has 14 residues. The CDR3 protein is CASSLDGVATEAFF. The CDR3 DNA reads as TGTGCCAGCAGCTTAGATGGGGTGGCCACTGAAGCTTTCTTT.

V is TRBV6-5 and J is TRBJ2-5, with 8 bases that match TRBD2. The CDR3 sequence is 15 residues long. The V segment lost 2 bases and the J segment 5 bases; nucleotides outside the gene matches: 7. Germline CDR1 reads MNHEY; CDR2 reads SVGAGI. CDR3 sequence: CASSYGQSSGETQYF. The CDR3 DNA follows: TGTGCCAGCAGTTACGGTCAATCTAGCGGGGAGACCCAGTACTTC.

This chain joins TRBV6-5 and TRBJ2-1; TRBD1 matches 12 bases. The V segment lost 6 bases and the J segment 7 bases; nucleotides outside the gene matches: 7. From germline, CDR1 is MNHEY and CDR2 SVGAGI. The CDR3 covers 15 residues. DNA for the CDR3: TGTGCCAGCAGCAGACCGGGACAGGGGGCGAATGAGCAGTTCTTC. It specifies CASSRPGQGANEQFF.

V is TRBV5-1 and J is TRBJ2-5; TRBD2 agrees at 14 bases. Germline CDR1 and CDR2: SGHRS and YFSETQ. The CDR3 totals 15 residues. The ends lost 4 bases at V and 4 bases at J; junction bases unmatched: 3. CDR3 loop: CASSRGLAGVETQYF. CDR3 coding DNA: TGCGCCAGCAGCCGGGGACTAGCGGGAGTAGAGACCCAGTACTTC. The full variable domain, its missing parts supplied by reference TRBV5-1 and TRBJ2-5, is KAGVTQTPRYLIKTRGQQVTLSCSPISGHRSVSWYQQTPGQGLQFLFEYFSETQRNKGNFPGRFSGRQFSNSRSEMNVSTLELGDSALYLCASSRGLAGVETQYFGPGTRLLVL.

J is TRBJ2-2 and V is TRBV11-3; D gene uncertain. The CDR3 runs to 15 residues. Germline V gene lookup returns CDR1 SGHNT and CDR2 YENEEA. V gave up 1 base and J gave up 3 bases, with 9 bases separating them. CDR3 nucleotide sequence: TGTGCCAGCAGCTTAGTCGGCCACGACACCGGGGAGCTGTTTTTT. Its translation: CASSLVGHDTGELFF.

V usage is TRBV7-3 and J usage is TRBJ1-1; possible D gene TRBD1, 5 bases. Germline V gene data show CDR1 as SGHTA and CDR2 as FQGTGA. The CDR3 is 14 amino acids. Trimming removed 8 bases at V and 0 bases at J, with 13 bases between. The DNA of the CDR3 is TGTGCCAGCTCCGTGGGGGGGTTGAACACTGAAGCTTTCTTT. Its protein product is CASSVGGLNTEAFF.

The J gene is TRBJ1-3, the V gene TRBV28; D is undetermined. The CDR3 consists of 14 residues. Trimming left V 6 bases short and J 4 bases short, with 13 bases between. CDR1 MDHEN and CDR2 SYDVKM come from the germline V gene. CDR3 sequence: CASSPTDLGNTIYF. The CDR3 DNA reads TGTGCCAGCAGCCCAACGGACCTCGGAAACACCATATATTTT.

The J gene is TRBJ2-7, the V gene TRBV19; 8 positions agree with TRBD1. Germline trimming cut 4 bases from V and 6 bases from J; bases unmatched to any gene: 11. Per the germline V gene, CDR1 is LNHDA and CDR2 is SQIVND (reference sequence). The CDR3 is made up of 15 amino acids. The CDR3, as DNA: TGTGCCAGTAGTACGGTTATAGGACAGGGTGGCGAGCAGTACTTC. Encoded protein: CASSTVIGQGGEQYF. The full variable domain, completed using reference TRBV19 and TRBJ2-7, is DGGITQSPKYLFRKEGQNVTLSCEQNLNHDAMYWYRQDPGQGLRLIYYSQIVNDFQKGDIAEGYSVSREKKESFPLTVTSAQKNPTAFYLCASSTVIGQGGEQYFGPGTRLTVT.

This clone has only a few counts. This chain joins TRBV10-3 and TRBJ1-1, with a tentative D call TRBD1 (5 bases). V gave up 3 bases and J gave up 0 bases, with 8 bases separating them. The CDR3 runs 14 residues. CDR1 and CDR2 from the germline V gene are ENHRY and SYGVKD. CDR3 loop: CAISDSGLNTEAFF. DNA for the CDR3: TGTGCCATCAGTGACTCAGGGTTGAACACTGAAGCTTTCTTT.

This rearrangement joins TRBV9 to TRBJ1-5; 7 bases are shared with TRBD1. Germline trimming cut 5 bases from V and 0 bases from J; bases unmatched to any gene: 2. This CDR3 has 14 residues. CDR1 and CDR2 from the germline V gene are SGDLS and YYNGEE. CDR3: CASSRTGSNQPQHF. The CDR3 DNA reads as TGTGCCAGCAGTAGGACAGGTAGCAATCAGCCCCAGCATTTT.

Concerning this clone: The sample has other DNA sequences that encode this CDR3 too. V and J are TRBV28 and TRBJ2-1; D uncertain. In germline, CDR1 is MDHEN, CDR2 SYDVKM. There are 12 residues in the CDR3. The V and J ends lost 6 bases and 4 bases respectively, with 7 bases between them. The CDR3 spells CASSLEYNEQFF. The CDR3 DNA is TGTGCCAGCAGCCTCGAGTACAATGAGCAGTTCTTC.

This clone has a single count. This chain uses TRBV29-1 with TRBJ1-1; D may be TRBD1 (5 bases). V was clipped by 4 bases and J by 3 bases, with 15 bases between them. CDR1 and CDR2 (germline): SQVTM, ANQGSEA. The CDR3 has 14 amino acids. CDR3 in amino acids: CSVATGDIYTEAFF. The CDR3 region has the DNA TGCAGCGTTGCCACAGGAGACATATACACTGAAGCTTTCTTT.

The chain has TRBV5-4 and TRBJ2-1; TRBD1 is a possible D gene (6 bases). Per germline, CDR1 SGHNT and CDR2 YYREEE (reference sequence). This CDR3 has 13 residues. V lost 5 bases, J lost 5 bases, and 11 bases lay in between. In DNA form, the CDR3 reads TGTGCCAGCAGACTCGACAGGAACAATGAGCAGTTCTTC. Protein: CASRLDRNNEQFF.

This clone was detected only once. One junction end does not reproduce the germline sequence, and a read error may be involved. The V gene is TRBV11-2, the J gene TRBJ1-1; D is ambiguous. The CDR3 is 12 residues long. Germline V gene sequence: CDR1 SGHAT, CDR2 FQNNGV. The CDR3 reads CASSYTLQTPVF. The CDR3, as DNA: TGTGCCAGCAGCTACACCCTCCAGACACCGGTATTT.